Here is one T cell receptor beta chain with its context. The sample is drawn from a study of blood T cell repertoires in COVID-19. Across the study: The study drew acute and convalescent COVID-19 samples from the United States, Italy and Spain.

This CDR3 is built from 15 residues. V dropped 0 bases and J dropped 8 bases, with 12 bases sitting between them. Germline V gives CDR1 SGHNT, CDR2 YYREEE (reference sequence). Here immunoSEQ multiplex PCR was the method, and the copy in TCRdb shows in-frame clones only, minus some. The sample contains 200,000 or so clones, 75% to 85% of which appear only once. The Seattle patients, enrolled during active infection, were followed longitudinally. This sequence joins TRBV5-4 and TRBJ1-6; no reliable D call. Sequencing was done on a sample of peripheral blood. The sequence was collected from a woman aged 80 or older with COVID-19, enrolled during active disease. CDR3 DNA sequence: TGTGCCAGCAGCTTGGTACTGGGCCAATATTCACCCCTCCACTTT. This translates into CASSLVLGQYSPLHF. The full variable domain, rest sourced from reference TRBV5-4 and TRBJ1-6, is ETGVTQSPTHLIKTRGQQVTLRCSSQSGHNTVSWYQQALGQGPQFIFQYYREEENGRGNFPPRFSGLQFPNYSSELNVNALELDDSALYLCASSLVLGQYSPLHFGNGTRLTVT.